This passage covers 18 T cell receptor beta chains from one sample sequenced in a study of CD8+ T cells in alopecia areata. The treatment: oral pan-JAK inhibitor, 5-10 mg twice daily. Isolated RNA was reverse transcribed into cDNA used as the sequencing template. The protocol was immunoSEQ multiplex PCR, while the TCRdb copy is restricted to in-frame clones and leaves out a portion. The data contain 150,000 to 200,000 clones, approximately 55% of them singletons. The sample consisted of CD8+ T cells sorted from blood, taken at week 24, from a patient treated with tofacitinib. The source is a human donor with alopecia areata.

V gene TRBV13 combines with J gene TRBJ1-1; no clear D. Trimming left V 0 bases short and J 4 bases short, with 12 bases between. This CDR3 has 15 residues. Germline CDR1 and CDR2: PRHDT and FYEKMQ (reference sequence). The CDR3 is CASSLGFGGLTEAFF. The CDR3 nucleotides are TGTGCCAGCAGCTTAGGTTTTGGAGGGCTCACTGAAGCTTTCTTT.

This CDR3 reads CSTGTGDNEQFF. In DNA, the CDR3 is TGTTCGACGGGGACAGGAGACAATGAGCAGTTCTTC. The chain recombines TRBV7-9 with TRBJ2-1; 8 bases are a match to TRBD1. The CDR3 length is 12 residues. CDR1 SEHNR and CDR2 FQNEAQ come from the germline V gene (reference sequence).

The V and J genes are TRBV7-6 and TRBJ2-3, with D uncertain. The CDR3 is made up of 13 amino acids. V lost 1 base and J 6 bases, leaving 8 bases between the germline ends. Germline CDR1 reads SGHVS; CDR2 reads FNYEAQ. CDR3 in amino acids: CASSLVVEDTQYF. DNA of the CDR3: TGTGCCAGCAGCTTAGTCGTGGAGGATACGCAGTATTTT.

This clone was seen only a few times. V gene TRBV5-1 combines with J gene TRBJ1-1, with D possibly matching TRBD1 (5 bases). The CDR3 is made up of 14 amino acids. Germline V gives CDR1 SGHRS, CDR2 YFSETQ. Trimming stripped 2 bases from V and 4 bases from J, with 12 bases between. This CDR3 is CASSFKGRSTEAFF. For the CDR3, the DNA is TGCGCCAGCAGCTTTAAGGGGCGTAGCACTGAAGCTTTCTTT. The whole variable domain, filled in from reference TRBV5-1 and TRBJ1-1, reads KAGVTQTPRYLIKTRGQQVTLSCSPISGHRSVSWYQQTPGQGLQFLFEYFSETQRNKGNFPGRFSGRQFSNSRSEMNVSTLELGDSALYLCASSFKGRSTEAFFGQGTRLTVV.

The chain uses TRBV27 and TRBJ2-2; no clear D. This CDR3 is 11 amino acids long. Germline V gene sequence: CDR1 MNHEY, CDR2 SMNVEV (reference sequence). V lost 4 bases to trimming and J lost 4 bases, with 1 base between them. As DNA, the CDR3 is TGTGCCAGCAGTTCCACCGGGGAGCTGTTTTTT. It is translated as CASSSTGELFF.

The chain links TRBV6-1 to TRBJ1-1; TRBD1 aligns across 11 bases. The CDR3 covers 14 residues. Germline CDR1 MNHNS, CDR2 SASEGT. V was clipped by 4 bases and J by 9 bases; unmatched bases: 7. CDR3 sequence (DNA): TGTGCCAGCAGTGTCCGGGACAGGGGGAATCAAGCTTTCTTT. The encoded protein is CASSVRDRGNQAFF.

The rearrangement uses TRBV4-1 and TRBJ2-7, with D uncertain. CDR1 MGHRA and CDR2 YSYEKL come from the germline V gene. Between the trimmed V and J ends, which lost 1 base and 3 bases, there was a span of 13 bases. This CDR3 has 15 residues. The CDR3 region is CASSQGSAPLYEQYF. The CDR3 DNA sequence: TGCGCCAGCAGCCAAGGTTCCGCGCCGCTCTACGAGCAGTACTTC.

The CDR3 coding sequence is TGTGCCAGCAGGGACAGGGTTCAGGATGCGGCTTTCTTT. Its protein product is CASRDRVQDAAFF. V gene TRBV11-2 combines with J gene TRBJ1-1; 8 positions agree with TRBD1. Trimming removed 6 bases from V and 11 bases from J; junction bases left unmatched: 11. The V gene's germline CDR1 is SGHAT and CDR2 FQNNGV. The CDR3 length is 13 residues.

This clone occurred once. The chain couples TRBV4-3 to TRBJ1-6; the match to TRBD1 covers 11 bases. V trimming: 0 bases; J trimming: 8 bases; junction bases outside the gene matches: 6. The V gene's germline CDR1 is LGHNA and CDR2 YSLEER. CDR3 length equals 17 residues. CDR3 coding DNA: TGCGCCAGCAGCCAAGATGGCCCGGGACAGGGGGATTCACCCCTCCACTTT. This translates into CASSQDGPGQGDSPLHF.

The chain has TRBV4-3 and TRBJ1-4, with D unclear. Trimming cost V 0 bases and J 7 bases, with 15 bases left between them. Germline lookup yields CDR1 LGHNA and CDR2 YSLEER. This CDR3 is 16 amino acids long. The chain's CDR3 is CASSQDMAEEIEKLFF. DNA of the CDR3: TGCGCCAGCAGCCAAGATATGGCAGAAGAGATTGAAAAACTGTTTTTT.

The chain combines TRBV27 with TRBJ1-5; 8 bases are a match to TRBD1. Germline V gives CDR1 MNHEY, CDR2 SMNVEV (reference sequence). After removal of 2 bases from V and 4 bases from J, the junction contained 16 bases not matched to a gene. The CDR3 sequence is 19 residues long. CDR3 residues: CASSLKAVVLGQENQPQHF. In nucleotides, the CDR3 is TGTGCCAGCAGTTTAAAAGCGGTTGTACTGGGACAGGAGAATCAGCCCCAGCATTTT.

In this sample, this clone turned up a few times. The chain recombines TRBV6-6 with TRBJ2-5; 7 bases map to TRBD1. The CDR3 spans 15 residues. Germline V gives CDR1 MNHNY, CDR2 SVGAGI (reference sequence). V gave up 6 bases and J gave up 5 bases; unmatched junction bases: 12. In DNA, the CDR3 is TGTGCCAGCAGGACTACAGGGGTCGTCGAGGAGACCCAGTACTTC. This gives the protein CASRTTGVVEETQYF.

J is TRBJ1-1 and V is TRBV2, with D possibly matching TRBD1 (6 bases). Trimming shortened V by 2 bases and J by 3 bases, and 13 bases separated the two germline ends. This CDR3 region has 15 residues. Germline V lookup: CDR1 SNHLY, CDR2 FYNNEI. CDR3 residues: CASSEFTGLDTEAFF. The CDR3, as DNA: TGTGCCAGCAGTGAATTTACAGGGTTGGACACTGAAGCTTTCTTT.

The V and J genes are TRBV19 and TRBJ2-7, with D maybe TRBD2 (7 bases). The CDR3 contains 14 residues. CDR1 is LNHDA, CDR2 SQIVND, per germline (reference sequence). Trimming took off 3 bases at V and 6 bases at J, with 15 bases between the two ends. The CDR3 coding sequence is TGTGCCAGTAGTATGGAGGGGGGGCCTCTCGAGCAGTACTTC. As protein: CASSMEGGPLEQYF.

The chain links TRBV9 to TRBJ2-6; D is perhaps TRBD1 (5 bases). V was clipped by 5 bases and J by 0 bases, with 18 bases between them. Germline lookup yields CDR1 SGDLS and CDR2 YYNGEE. There are 18 residues in the CDR3. The CDR3: CASSQVDPGSSGANVLTF. The DNA of the CDR3 is TGTGCCAGCAGTCAGGTGGATCCAGGGTCCTCTGGGGCCAACGTCCTGACTTTC.

In this sample, this clone turned up a few times. This chain uses TRBV4-3 with TRBJ2-7, with 7 bases fitting TRBD1. Per germline, CDR1 LGHNA and CDR2 YSLEER. The ends lost 1 base at V and 3 bases at J; junction bases unmatched: 6. The CDR3 spans 15 residues. The CDR3 DNA sequence: TGCGCCAGCAGCCAAGGGGCGACAGGGAACTACGAGCAGTACTTC. It translates to CASSQGATGNYEQYF.

The sample holds a few counts of this clone. The V gene is TRBV13, the J gene TRBJ1-2; D is perhaps TRBD1 (6 bases). V was trimmed by 8 bases and J by 8 bases, leaving 15 bases between them. Germline-derived CDR1 and CDR2 are PRHDT and FYEKMQ (reference sequence). The CDR3 has 12 amino acids. The CDR3 is CASGQGSEGYTF. The CDR3 coding sequence is TGTGCCAGCGGGCAGGGGAGTGAAGGCTACACCTTC.

The chain recombines TRBV13 with TRBJ1-1; D possibly corresponds to TRBD1 (6 bases). Trimming took off 4 bases at V and 6 bases at J, with 12 bases between the two ends. From germline, CDR1 is PRHDT and CDR2 FYEKMQ (reference sequence). The CDR3 runs to 13 residues. CDR3 in DNA: TGTGCCAGCAGCTCCGGACAGTCCCCTGAAGCTTTCTTT. This translates into CASSSGQSPEAFF.